These 6 T cell receptor beta chains share one sample of origin, sequenced in a study of T cells expressing NK-cell markers (dated by TCRdb to about 2020). Library creation used 5' RACE. The instrument given in TCRdb is Illumina HiSeq 2000. After the reads were reprocessed by TCRdb, one entry was made per CDR3 protein sequence, with no DNA. The sample's records list some 110,000 distinct CDR3 sequences. Around 18% of the sample is held by the ten biggest clonotypes. Source material: blood T cells: a sorted CD56 or NKG2C T cell subset, CD4+ or CD8+ T cells, or bulk PBMC T cells (not recorded which). Receptors originate from a woman between 18 and 75 years old in good health.

The CDR3 sequence: CATSSSLGEQFF. The genes are TRBV15 and TRBJ2-1; the TCRdb call, TRBD1, lacks DNA for checking. CDR1 and CDR2 from the germline V gene are LNHNV and YYDKDF (reference sequence). The CDR3 is made up of 12 amino acids.

V is TRBV7-8 and J is TRBJ2-2; TCRdb's D gene call, TRBD2, goes unchecked for lack of DNA. The germline V gene encodes CDR1 SGHVS and CDR2 FQNEAQ. The CDR3 spans 16 residues. CDR3 residues: CASSPPTSGYTGELFF.

The chain has TRBV19 and TRBJ1-5. The CDR3 has 15 amino acids. CDR1 and CDR2 (germline): LNHDA, SQIVND (reference sequence). This CDR3 is CASSMVKMGNQPQHF.

This sequence joins TRBV19 and TRBJ1-6. This CDR3 spans 12 amino acids. Germline values: CDR1 LNHDA, CDR2 SQIVND (reference sequence). The CDR3 sequence is CASSIGNSPLHF.

This rearrangement joins TRBV7-6 to TRBJ2-2; TCRdb's assignment of TRBD2 cannot be checked, as there is no DNA. Germline V gene lookup returns CDR1 SGHVS and CDR2 FNYEAQ. The length of the CDR3 is 19 residues. Here the CDR3 reads CASSWDGRTSGVNTGELFF.

The chain carries TRBV6-1 and TRBJ2-2. This CDR3 is 13 amino acids long. In germline, CDR1 is MNHNS, CDR2 SASEGT. CDR3 in amino acids: CASSPLNTGELFF.